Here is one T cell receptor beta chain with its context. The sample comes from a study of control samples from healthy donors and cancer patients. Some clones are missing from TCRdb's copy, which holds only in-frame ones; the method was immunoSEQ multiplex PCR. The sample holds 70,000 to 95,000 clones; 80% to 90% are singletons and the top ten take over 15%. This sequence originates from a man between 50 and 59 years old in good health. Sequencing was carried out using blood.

For the CDR3, the DNA is TGCGCCAGCAGTGGGCGACTAGCGGGAGATACGCAGTATTTT. This sequence encodes CASSGRLAGDTQYF. The gene calls are TRBV10-1 and TRBJ2-3; TRBD2 agrees at 10 bases. The V segment lost 4 bases and the J segment 5 bases; nucleotides outside the gene matches: 3. Germline V gives CDR1 WNHNN, CDR2 SYGVQD (reference sequence). This CDR3 is built from 14 residues.